This passage covers 24 T cell receptor beta chains from one sample sequenced in a study of T cell responses to AZD1222 COVID-19 vaccine. The protocol was immunoSEQ multiplex PCR, while the TCRdb copy is restricted to in-frame clones and leaves out a portion. The sample holds more than 150,000 clones, about 90% seen once. Sequenced here: peripheral blood, sampled 28 days after the second AZD1222 dose. These receptors originate from an adult who received the AZD1222 COVID-19 vaccine.

The chain combines TRBV6-5 with TRBJ2-2; maybe TRBD2 (5 bases). The CDR3 is made up of 14 amino acids. Germline values: CDR1 MNHEY, CDR2 SVGAGI. Deletions cut 6 bases from V and 3 bases from J, with 11 bases between. The CDR3 sequence: CASRPRGDTGELFF. Written as DNA, the CDR3 is TGTGCCAGCAGACCCCGGGGAGACACCGGGGAGCTGTTTTTT.

The chain recombines TRBV19 with TRBJ1-1, with D tentatively TRBD1 (5 bases). Germline-derived CDR1 and CDR2 are LNHDA and SQIVND (reference sequence). CDR3 length equals 16 residues. V lost 2 bases, J lost 5 bases, and 18 bases lay in between. The DNA for the CDR3 is TGTGCCAGTAGTATACAGTCAGGGTCGGCGGCGACTGAAGCTTTCTTT. It translates to CASSIQSGSAATEAFF.

The chain carries TRBV13 and TRBJ2-1; D may be TRBD1 (6 bases). Trimming took 0 bases from V and 9 from J, leaving 9 bases between them. Germline V CDR1 and CDR2: PRHDT, FYEKMQ (reference sequence). The CDR3 consists of 13 residues. The CDR3: CASSLGRGTEQFF. Written as DNA, the CDR3 is TGTGCCAGCAGCTTAGGAAGGGGGACTGAGCAGTTCTTC.

A single count supports this clone. This rearrangement joins TRBV7-2 to TRBJ2-3, with D possibly matching TRBD2 (6 bases). The length of the CDR3 is 16 residues. V lost 2 bases and J 6 bases, leaving 18 bases between the germline ends. CDR1 is SGHTA and CDR2 is FQGNSA in the germline V gene. Here the CDR3 reads CASSLFGTVPRDTQYF. Written as DNA, the CDR3 is TGTGCCAGCAGCTTATTTGGGACTGTCCCTCGGGATACGCAGTATTTT.

The V and J genes are TRBV10-3 and TRBJ1-6; 8 bases line up with TRBD1. Looked up from germline, CDR1 is ENHRY and CDR2 is SYGVKD. There are 20 residues in the CDR3. The junction had 20 bases not matched to a gene; V was cut back by 0 bases and J by 10 bases. CDR3 sequence (DNA): TGTGCCATCAGTGAGTCTAGGGGGATTACAGAGGACAGGGCCGGCTCACCCCTCCACTTT. It codes for CAISESRGITEDRAGSPLHF.

This chain joins TRBV18 and TRBJ1-1; D gene ambiguous. There are 15 residues in the CDR3. Trimming shortened V by 3 bases and J by 5 bases, and 16 bases separated the two germline ends. CDR1 is KGHSH and CDR2 is LQKENI in the germline V gene. This chain's CDR3 is CASSPVAGSRTEAFF. CDR3 bases: TGTGCCAGCTCACCCGTAGCGGGGTCTCGGACTGAAGCTTTCTTT.

The chain employs TRBV25-1 and TRBJ1-2; D is uncertain. This CDR3 comprises 13 residues. V lost 3 bases, J lost 0 bases, and 5 bases lay in between. Germline V gives CDR1 MGHDK, CDR2 SYGVNS. The CDR3 bases are TGTGCCAGCAGTGATCCTGCTAACTATGGCTACACCTTC. Encoded protein: CASSDPANYGYTF.

The chain couples TRBV5-6 to TRBJ1-1; the D gene is possibly TRBD1 (6 bases). The ends were cut back, 4 bases at V and 0 bases at J, with 10 bases in the middle. The CDR3 runs 14 residues. Germline assignment: CDR1 SGHDT and CDR2 YYEEEE. The CDR3 region has the DNA TGTGCCAGCAGCGGGGACATTCTGAACACTGAAGCTTTCTTT. Translated: CASSGDILNTEAFF.

The chain recombines TRBV5-8 with TRBJ1-5; D is unresolved. The CDR3 extends over 14 amino acids. Trimming cost V 6 bases and J 7 bases, with 17 bases left between them. Germline lookup yields CDR1 SGHTS and CDR2 YDEGEE. The CDR3 region has the DNA TGTGCCAGCACCCTGGTTTTGGGGAGACAGCCCCAGCATTTT. As protein: CASTLVLGRQPQHF.

The V call is TRBV7-8, the J call TRBJ1-1, with D hard to call. The V end was cut by 0 bases, the J end by 10 bases, with 15 bases between. Germline-derived CDR1 and CDR2 are SGHVS and FQNEAQ. The CDR3 is made up of 14 amino acids. The CDR3 protein is CASSLALVSGGAFF. DNA of the CDR3: TGTGCCAGCAGCTTAGCGCTCGTGTCGGGAGGAGCTTTCTTT.

CDR3 coding DNA: TGTGCCAGCACCCTTGGGCAGCTCAACTATGGCTACACCTTC. Encoded protein: CASTLGQLNYGYTF. The gene calls are TRBV28 and TRBJ1-2; D is ambiguous. The V gene lost 7 bases and the J gene lost 2 bases, with 14 bases spanning the gap. Germline CDR1 and CDR2: MDHEN and SYDVKM. This CDR3 contains 14 residues.

For this clone: One end of the junction is discordant with germline, which a read error may explain. This rearrangement joins TRBV28 to TRBJ2-7; 8 positions match TRBD1. The germline gives CDR1 MDHEN, CDR2 SYDVKM. The CDR3 is made up of 13 amino acids. CDR3 nucleotides: TGTGCCAGCAGTTCCTTAGACAGGGGCGGTCGGGGCTTC. Amino acid sequence: CASSSLDRGGRGF.

This chain connects TRBV11-2 to TRBJ2-7; unclear D gene. CDR3 length: 15 amino acids. V lost 1 base to trimming and J lost 2 bases, with 12 bases between them. Germline V CDR1 and CDR2: SGHAT, FQNNGV. CDR3 bases: TGTGCCAGCAGCTTAGGGCCGGGCAAAGCCTACGAGCAGTACTTC. Translating gives CASSLGPGKAYEQYF.

V is TRBV28 and J is TRBJ1-4, with D uncertain. The CDR3 loop spans 12 amino acids. V was shortened by 4 bases and J by 15 bases, with 15 bases between the two germline ends. Germline V gene lookup returns CDR1 MDHEN and CDR2 SYDVKM. The CDR3 region has the DNA TGTGCCAGCAGTTCATCACAGCGTAGGGTGTTTTTT. It specifies CASSSSQRRVFF.

The V and J genes are TRBV27 and TRBJ1-6; a possible D gene is TRBD1 (6 bases). V dropped 2 bases and J dropped 9 bases, with 11 bases sitting between them. The CDR3 runs to 14 residues. Germline V gene lookup returns CDR1 MNHEY and CDR2 SMNVEV (reference sequence). The CDR3 is CASSLAGGVSPLHF. The CDR3 DNA follows: TGTGCCAGCAGTTTAGCGGGGGGCGTTTCACCCCTCCACTTT.

The gene calls are TRBV2 and TRBJ1-2; D gene uncertain. The ends were cut back, 1 base at V and 4 bases at J, with 16 bases in the middle. CDR1 SNHLY and CDR2 FYNNEI come from the germline V gene. CDR3 length: 16 amino acids. CDR3 in amino acids: CASSEERAGVAYGYTF. As DNA, the CDR3 is TGTGCCAGCAGTGAAGAACGGGCGGGAGTCGCCTATGGCTACACCTTC.

With respect to this clone: Other DNA sequences from this sample encode an identical CDR3 as well. The rearrangement joins TRBV7-2 to TRBJ2-7; D possibly corresponds to TRBD2 (6 bases). This CDR3 region has 13 residues. Germline assignment: CDR1 SGHTA and CDR2 FQGNSA. Trimming cost V 4 bases and J 10 bases, with 17 bases left between them. In nucleotides, the CDR3 is TGTGCCAGCAGCTGGGGGGACGGCTTCGAACAGTACTTC. It yields the protein CASSWGDGFEQYF.

The rearrangement links TRBV7-2 to TRBJ2-1; D uncertain. Germline V gives CDR1 SGHTA, CDR2 FQGNSA. Trimming removed 1 base at V and 6 bases at J, with 7 bases between. The CDR3 is 13 residues long. CDR3 sequence: CASSLDGPNEQFF. CDR3 in DNA: TGTGCCAGCAGCTTAGACGGCCCCAATGAGCAGTTCTTC.

This clone was counted a few times. Other DNA sequences from this sample encode an identical CDR3 as well. J is TRBJ2-7 and V is TRBV28; 9 bases line up with TRBD1. The CDR3 spans 15 residues. The V and J ends lost 5 bases and 1 base, in that order; junction bases with no gene match: 6. Per germline, CDR1 MDHEN and CDR2 SYDVKM. The chain's CDR3 is CASSPPGQGSYEQYF. The CDR3, as DNA: TGTGCCAGCAGTCCCCCGGGACAGGGTTCCTACGAGCAGTACTTC.

The chain couples TRBV7-9 to TRBJ2-7; 14 bases line up with TRBD2. CDR1 and CDR2 (germline): SEHNR, FQNEAQ (reference sequence). The V segment lost 5 bases and the J segment 7 bases; nucleotides outside the gene matches: 13. The CDR3 sequence is 17 residues long. The CDR3 spells CASSPTSGGAIFREQYF. CDR3 sequence (DNA): TGTGCCAGCAGCCCGACTAGCGGGGGGGCAATTTTTAGGGAGCAGTACTTC.

The CDR3 region has the DNA TGTGCCAGCAGCTTAGCTTGGACAGGGGTCTATGGCTACACCTTC. Translating gives CASSLAWTGVYGYTF. The chain is built from TRBV7-2 and TRBJ1-2, with TRBD1 matching over 9 bases. V lost 0 bases to trimming and J lost 4 bases; unmatched junction nucleotides: 3. Germline V CDR1 and CDR2: SGHTA, FQGNSA. The CDR3 sequence is 15 residues long.

J is TRBJ1-1 and V is TRBV18, with 7 bases aligning to TRBD1. The CDR3 sequence is 15 residues long. Germline trimming cut 2 bases from V and 2 bases from J; bases unmatched to any gene: 5. Per germline, CDR1 KGHSH and CDR2 LQKENI. CDR3 sequence (DNA): TGTGCCAGCTCACCATCCCAGGGGGGAAACACTGAAGCTTTCTTT. This encodes CASSPSQGGNTEAFF.

The rearrangement joins TRBV3-1 (or the pseudogene TRBV3-2) to TRBJ1-4, with TRBD1 matching 7 bases. This CDR3 has 14 amino acids. The trim removed 4 bases at V and 5 bases at J, leaving 4 bases unmatched. CDR1 is LGHDT, CDR2 YNNKEL, per germline (reference sequence). The CDR3 sequence: CASSPRDRNEKLFF. As DNA, the CDR3 is TGTGCCAGCAGCCCTCGGGACAGAAATGAAAAACTGTTTTTT.

This chain connects TRBV9 to TRBJ2-1, with D unclear. Trimming cost V 0 bases and J 0 bases, with 10 bases left between them. Germline loops: CDR1 SGDLS, CDR2 YYNGEE. The CDR3 covers 16 residues. The CDR3 sequence is CASSVGRSSSYNEQFF. The CDR3, as DNA: TGTGCCAGCAGCGTAGGGCGCTCGAGCTCCTACAATGAGCAGTTCTTC.